Each of the 19 T cell receptor beta chains below was sequenced from the same sample in a study of OX40 agonist ivuxolimab in advanced cancers. Clones were read by immunoSEQ multiplex PCR, and TCRdb kept only the in-frame ones, dropping some. The table shows over 85,000 clones, with less than 90% occurring only once. Sequenced material: CD4+ or CD8+ T cells sorted from blood, taken in a trial of the OX40 agonist ivuxolimab. The receptor source for this set is an adult with an advanced solid tumor such as melanoma, head and neck, liver or kidney cancer.

This chain joins TRBV28 and TRBJ1-3; D unresolved. This CDR3 spans 14 amino acids. Trimming removed 2 bases from V and 2 bases from J, with 7 bases in between. In germline, CDR1 is MDHEN, CDR2 SYDVKM. CDR3 loop: CASSLIAAGNTIYF. CDR3 sequence (DNA): TGTGCCAGCAGTTTAATAGCGGCTGGAAACACCATATATTTT.

This clone occurred once. V is TRBV7-2 and J is TRBJ2-7; D is unclear. The germline gives CDR1 SGHTA, CDR2 FQGNSA. The CDR3 consists of 13 residues. Trimming pared 2 bases from V and 1 base from J, leaving 6 bases between. CDR3 in amino acids: CASSLNPSYEQYV. CDR3 nucleotide sequence: TGTGCCAGCAGCTTAAACCCATCCTACGAGCAGTACGTC.

The rearrangement uses TRBV5-6 and TRBJ1-5, with D possibly matching TRBD1 (5 bases). Germline V CDR1 and CDR2: SGHDT, YYEEEE. CDR3 size: 13 residues. V lost 3 bases and J lost 6, with 10 bases in between. The CDR3 DNA follows: TGTGCCAGCAGCTGGAGGGGCGGTCAGCCCCAGCATTTT. Translating it yields CASSWRGGQPQHF.

V and J are TRBV2 and TRBJ2-1; TRBD2 matches at 15 bases. V was pared by 5 bases and J by 9 bases, with 5 bases of the junction left unmatched. The CDR3 covers 15 residues. CDR1 is SNHLY and CDR2 is FYNNEI in the germline V gene. The CDR3 protein is CASSKRTSGGGEQFF. Here the CDR3 DNA reads TGTGCCAGCAGTAAGCGGACTAGCGGGGGGGGTGAGCAGTTCTTC.

CDR3 in DNA: TGCAGCGTTGATAGTACGGCAACTGCAGATACGCAGTATTTT. Amino acids: CSVDSTATADTQYF. The V gene is TRBV29-1, the J gene TRBJ2-3; D unclear. This CDR3 has 14 residues. Germline CDR1 is SQVTM and CDR2 is ANQGSEA. V gave up 3 bases and J gave up 4 bases, with 14 bases separating them.

V and J are TRBV7-8 and TRBJ2-7; no reliable D call. This CDR3 comprises 13 residues. V was shortened by 5 bases and J by 0 bases, with 8 bases between the two germline ends. The V gene's germline CDR1 is SGHVS and CDR2 FQNEAQ. The CDR3 sequence: CASSPDGSYEQYF. In DNA, the CDR3 is TGTGCCAGCAGCCCGGACGGCTCCTACGAGCAGTACTTC.

The rearrangement links TRBV7-9 to TRBJ2-2, with D tentatively TRBD2 (6 bases). Germline V gene data show CDR1 as SEHNR and CDR2 as FQNEAQ (reference sequence). CDR3 size: 15 residues. Trimming cost V 6 bases and J 3 bases, with 14 bases left between them. The CDR3 sequence is CASSPMGGHTGELFF. In nucleotides, the CDR3 is TGTGCCAGCAGTCCAATGGGGGGTCACACCGGGGAGCTGTTTTTT.

The chain employs TRBV7-3 and TRBJ2-2; TRBD2 aligns across 7 bases. V lost 0 bases to trimming and J lost 6 bases; unmatched junction nucleotides: 16. Germline CDR1 reads SGHTA; CDR2 reads FQGTGA. The CDR3 extends over 19 amino acids. Here the CDR3 DNA reads TGTGCCAGCAGCTTAACACCTCGAGGCAGCGGGGTATCTTCCGGGGAGCTGTTTTTT. Translation gives CASSLTPRGSGVSSGELFF. Complete variable domain (other parts from reference TRBV7-3 and TRBJ2-2): GAGVSQTPSNKVTEKGKYVELRCDPISGHTALYWYRQSLGQGPEFLIYFQGTGAADDSGLPNDRFFAVRPEGSVSTLKIQRTERGDSAVYLCASSLTPRGSGVSSGELFFGEGSRLTVL.

The chain carries TRBV7-2 and TRBJ1-3, with D maybe TRBD1 (6 bases). The V end lost 7 bases, the J end lost 0 bases, and 7 bases lay between the germline ends. The CDR3 runs 13 residues. Germline V gene lookup returns CDR1 SGHTA and CDR2 FQGNSA. The CDR3 nucleotides are TGTGCCAGCAAGGGGGTCTCTGGAAACACCATATATTTT. Translating it yields CASKGVSGNTIYF. Drawing the rest from reference TRBV7-2 and TRBJ1-3, the complete variable domain is GAGVSQSPSNKVTEKGKDVELRCDPISGHTALYWYRQSLGQGLEFLIYFQGNSAPDKSGLPSDRFSAERTGGSVSTLTIQRTQQEDSAVYLCASKGVSGNTIYFGEGSWLTVV.

This chain joins TRBV7-9 and TRBJ2-3, with D hard to call. CDR3 length equals 12 residues. V was clipped by 1 base and J by 4 bases, with 3 bases between them. Germline V gene data show CDR1 as SEHNR and CDR2 as FQNEAQ (reference sequence). CDR3 in DNA: TGTGCCAGCAGCTTAGAAGCAGATACGCAGTATTTT. This sequence encodes CASSLEADTQYF. Based on the CDR3 plus reference TRBV7-9 and TRBJ2-3, the full variable domain is DTGVSQNPRHKITKRGQNVTFRCDPISEHNRLYWYRQTLGQGPEFLTYFQNEAQLEKSRLLSDRFSAERPKGSFSTLEIQRTEQGDSAMYLCASSLEADTQYFGPGTRLTVL.

The chain links TRBV7-3 to TRBJ2-7; 7 bases are a match to TRBD2. Germline loops: CDR1 SGHTA, CDR2 FQGTGA. The trim removed 5 bases at V and 7 bases at J, leaving 14 bases unmatched. The length of the CDR3 is 15 residues. As DNA, the CDR3 is TGTGCCAGCAGCCCACAGAGGACTAGGGTCCCAGAGCAGTACTTC. Protein product: CASSPQRTRVPEQYF.

This clone has just a few counts. This rearrangement joins TRBV5-1 to TRBJ2-3, with D perhaps TRBD2 (7 bases). V was clipped by 0 bases and J by 5 bases, with 13 bases between them. Germline assignment: CDR1 SGHRS and CDR2 YFSETQ. The length of the CDR3 is 15 residues. CDR3 region: CASSLGGGAKDTQYF. The CDR3 DNA reads as TGCGCCAGCAGCTTGGGTGGGGGGGCCAAAGATACGCAGTATTTT.

This rearrangement joins TRBV6-5 to TRBJ1-1; TRBD1 matches 12 bases. CDR3 length: 16 residues. The ends lost 2 bases at V and 8 bases at J; junction bases unmatched: 9. The germline gives CDR1 MNHEY, CDR2 SVGAGI. The CDR3 DNA sequence: TGTGCCAGCAGTTACCCGGGACAGGGGGCCCCGGGGGAAGCTTTCTTT. This codes for CASSYPGQGAPGEAFF.

The chain couples TRBV29-1 to TRBJ1-1; the D is unclear. Between the trimmed V and J ends, which lost 4 bases and 2 bases, there was a span of 11 bases. The CDR3 consists of 13 residues. Germline V gene data show CDR1 as SQVTM and CDR2 as ANQGSEA. CDR3 DNA sequence: TGCAGCGTTGCTTCCCGAGGAAACACTGAAGCTTTCTTT. This translates into CSVASRGNTEAFF.

This chain joins TRBV5-1 and TRBJ2-3; D remains unclear. The V gene's germline CDR1 is SGHRS and CDR2 YFSETQ. The CDR3 runs to 14 residues. Trimming pared 1 base from V and 5 bases from J, leaving 11 bases between. The CDR3 DNA follows: TGCGCCAGCAGCTTGTCCGGAGCAAAAGATACGCAGTATTTT. It yields the protein CASSLSGAKDTQYF.

This chain joins TRBV7-7 and TRBJ1-1, with 8 bases identical to TRBD1. The CDR3 has 13 residues. Unmatched junction bases numbered 4, after V lost 5 bases and J lost 5 bases. Germline CDR1 reads SSHAT; CDR2 reads FNYEAQ (reference sequence). The CDR3 spells CASSLQGGTEAFF. The CDR3 nucleotides read TGTGCCAGCAGCCTACAGGGGGGAACTGAAGCTTTCTTT.

The chain has TRBV2 and TRBJ1-5; 10 nucleotides agree with TRBD1. V lost 5 bases, J lost 6 bases, and 7 bases stayed unmatched. Germline V gene sequence: CDR1 SNHLY, CDR2 FYNNEI. The CDR3 has 15 amino acids. The CDR3 region is CASSKLDRGSQPQHF. The CDR3, as DNA: TGTGCCAGCAGTAAACTGGACAGGGGGAGTCAGCCCCAGCATTTT.

V is TRBV19 and J is TRBJ1-6; D gene unclear. CDR3 length: 15 amino acids. V was shortened by 0 bases and J by 7 bases, with 10 bases between the two germline ends. Looked up from germline, CDR1 is LNHDA and CDR2 is SQIVND (reference sequence). The CDR3 nucleotides are TGTGCCAGTAGTATAGATTCCGGGAGCAATTCACCCCTCCACTTT. It translates to CASSIDSGSNSPLHF.

CDR3 nucleotide sequence: TGTGCCAGCAGCTTAGTTACAGGGTGGAATGAGCAGTTCTTC. Translation gives CASSLVTGWNEQFF. The J gene is TRBJ2-1, the V gene TRBV7-2; D may be TRBD1 (6 bases). From germline, CDR1 is SGHTA and CDR2 FQGNSA. V lost 1 base and J lost 7, with 11 bases in between. The CDR3 runs to 14 residues.